Following are 29 T cell receptor beta chains from one sample sequenced in a study of cytomegalovirus exposure and HLA in healthy donors. It was with 60 Vbeta and 13 Jbeta primers that the PCR ran. Some clones are missing from TCRdb's copy, which holds only in-frame ones; the method was immunoSEQ multiplex PCR. Of about 98,000 clones detected, about 80% appear once; the ten largest clones hold about a tenth. Source material: PBMCs. The receptor set was obtained from a man aged 18 to 29 in good health and CMV-seropositive.

The V and J genes are TRBV2 and TRBJ1-5; 7 nucleotides match TRBD1. The CDR3 extends over 13 amino acids. The V gene's germline CDR1 is SNHLY and CDR2 FYNNEI. The V gene end was trimmed by 6 bases and the J gene end by 6 bases; junction bases not matched to a gene: 5. The CDR3 DNA sequence: TGTGCCAGCAGCGCACAGGGGATTCAGCCCCAGCATTTT. This codes for CASSAQGIQPQHF. The full variable domain, completed using reference TRBV2 and TRBJ1-5, is EPEVTQTPSHQVTQMGQEVILRCVPISNHLYFYWYRQILGQKVEFLVSFYNNEISEKSEIFDDQFSVERPDGSNFTLKIRSTKLEDSAMYFCASSAQGIQPQHFGDGTRLSIL.

The V and J genes are TRBV7-9 and TRBJ2-2, with a tentative D call TRBD2 (7 bases). The CDR3 sequence is 16 residues long. The V gene's germline CDR1 is SEHNR and CDR2 FQNEAQ (reference sequence). Trimming shortened V by 5 bases and J by 5 bases, and 18 bases separated the two germline ends. The CDR3 loop reads CASSLGGRGQTGELFF. CDR3 DNA: TGTGCCAGCAGCCTCGGAGGGCGGGGGCAGACCGGGGAGCTGTTTTTT.

This clone was seen a handful of times. The chain employs TRBV30 and TRBJ1-3; no clear D. Trimming shortened V by 4 bases and J by 0 bases, and 13 bases separated the two germline ends. CDR1 is GTSNPN and CDR2 is SVGIG in the germline V gene (reference sequence). This CDR3 region has 15 residues. The chain's CDR3 is CAWTGGLASGNTIYF. CDR3 DNA: TGTGCCTGGACTGGAGGACTCGCCTCTGGAAACACCATATATTTT.

Only a few counts were recorded for this clone. The chain links TRBV7-9 to TRBJ1-6, with 7 bases matching TRBD1. Germline values: CDR1 SEHNR, CDR2 FQNEAQ (reference sequence). CDR3 length: 16 residues. The V segment lost 1 base and the J segment 9 bases; nucleotides outside the gene matches: 9. In DNA form, the CDR3 reads TGTGCCAGCAGCTTAGTGGGTGTCAGGGGGGCTTCACCCCTCCACTTT. It translates to CASSLVGVRGASPLHF.

The DNA of the CDR3 is TGCGCCAGCAGTCAGGGCCGGGTAAGCTCCTATAATTCACCCCTCCACTTT. Its protein is CASSQGRVSSYNSPLHF. The chain joins TRBV4-1 to TRBJ1-6; perhaps TRBD1 as D (5 bases). Trimming removed 6 bases from V and 0 bases from J, with 15 bases in between. CDR1 and CDR2 from the germline V gene are MGHRA and YSYEKL. CDR3 size: 17 residues.

V gene TRBV30 combines with J gene TRBJ2-5; D call uncertain. The CDR3 loop spans 12 amino acids. Germline assignment: CDR1 GTSNPN and CDR2 SVGIG (reference sequence). Trimming took 3 bases from V and 5 from J, leaving 10 bases between them. As DNA, the CDR3 is TGTGCCTGGAGCGGGTCGTTCGAGACCCAGTACTTC. Translated: CAWSGSFETQYF.

CDR3 loop: CAWSVVGAYEQYF. The CDR3 bases are TGTGCCTGGAGCGTGGTCGGGGCCTACGAGCAGTACTTC. The chain couples TRBV30 to TRBJ2-7; TRBD2 is a possible D gene (5 bases). Germline loops: CDR1 GTSNPN, CDR2 SVGIG (reference sequence). The CDR3 has 13 residues. Trimming cost V 3 bases and J 2 bases, with 11 bases left between them.

This rearrangement joins TRBV19 to TRBJ2-1; possibly TRBD1 for D (6 bases). Germline values: CDR1 LNHDA, CDR2 SQIVND (reference sequence). V lost 3 bases, J lost 2 bases, and 11 bases lay in between. The CDR3 has 15 residues. This CDR3 is CASSISQGTYNEQFF. The CDR3 DNA reads TGTGCCAGTAGTATTAGTCAGGGGACCTACAATGAGCAGTTCTTC. The variable domain in full, with the rest retrieved from reference TRBV19 and TRBJ2-1, is DGGITQSPKYLFRKEGQNVTLSCEQNLNHDAMYWYRQDPGQGLRLIYYSQIVNDFQKGDIAEGYSVSREKKESFPLTVTSAQKNPTAFYLCASSISQGTYNEQFFGPGTRLTVL.

The chain uses TRBV6-6 and TRBJ1-1, with D possibly TRBD1 on 5 matching bases. Germline V gene data show CDR1 as MNHNY and CDR2 as SVGAGI (reference sequence). CDR3 length equals 15 residues. The V end was cut by 5 bases, the J end by 0 bases, with 13 bases between. This CDR3 reads CASSPRQNVNTEAFF. CDR3 bases: TGTGCCAGCAGTCCTAGACAGAATGTGAACACTGAAGCTTTCTTT.

This clone was counted between two and nine times. The chain carries TRBV30 and TRBJ1-6; 11 nucleotides agree with TRBD1. The CDR3 is made up of 14 amino acids. With V trimmed by 5 bases and J by 6 bases, 3 bases remained unmatched. CDR1 is GTSNPN and CDR2 is SVGIG in the germline V gene (reference sequence). Here the CDR3 reads CAWGGQGGNSPLHF. The CDR3 DNA reads as TGTGCCTGGGGGGGACAGGGGGGTAATTCACCCCTCCACTTT.

This clone was seen a handful of times. The chain employs TRBV27 and TRBJ2-5, with TRBD2 matching over 12 bases. The germline V gene encodes CDR1 MNHEY and CDR2 SMNVEV (reference sequence). The CDR3 has 15 amino acids. With 6 bases clipped from V and 7 bases from J, the junction kept 9 bases outside the gene matches. The CDR3 here is CASRRLAGGPVTQYF. CDR3 nucleotides: TGTGCCAGCAGGCGGCTAGCGGGGGGGCCCGTGACCCAGTACTTC.

The CDR3 reads CASSFSTGRTEAFF. In DNA form, the CDR3 reads TGTGCCAGCAGCTTTTCTACAGGGCGCACTGAAGCTTTCTTT. The rearrangement uses TRBV5-5 and TRBJ1-1, with D possibly TRBD1 on 6 matching bases. Trimming shortened V by 2 bases and J by 4 bases, and 12 bases separated the two germline ends. CDR1 is SGHKS and CDR2 is YYEKEE in the germline V gene (reference sequence). The CDR3 consists of 14 residues.

The rearrangement joins TRBV5-1 to TRBJ1-2; no reliable D call. With 0 bases removed from V and 8 bases from J, the gap between germline ends came to 8 bases. Germline-derived CDR1 and CDR2 are SGHRS and YFSETQ. The CDR3 consists of 12 residues. The CDR3: CASSLDSRGYTF. CDR3 in DNA: TGCGCCAGCAGCTTGGACAGTAGAGGCTACACCTTC.

The V gene is TRBV6-5, the J gene TRBJ1-6, with 7 bases aligning to TRBD1. J was trimmed by 10 bases and V by 4 bases; bases with no gene match: 10. The germline V gene encodes CDR1 MNHEY and CDR2 SVGAGI. This CDR3 has 15 residues. CDR3 loop: CASSSQNRGRSPLHF. In nucleotides, the CDR3 is TGTGCCAGCAGTTCTCAAAACAGGGGTAGGTCACCCCTCCACTTT.

The CDR3 reads CASSLQTSTLEQYF. CDR3 DNA sequence: TGTGCCAGCAGCTTACAGACTAGCACTCTCGAGCAGTACTTC. This chain joins TRBV7-2 and TRBJ2-7, with 7 bases fitting TRBD2. There are 14 residues in the CDR3. V lost 2 bases and J lost 6; bases outside the gene matches: 7. Germline CDR1 is SGHTA and CDR2 is FQGNSA.

This clone was detected once. The V and J genes are TRBV28 and TRBJ2-4, with D perhaps matching TRBD2 (5 bases). The CDR3 runs to 15 residues. CDR1 is MDHEN and CDR2 is SYDVKM in the germline V gene. The ends were cut back, 10 bases at V and 2 bases at J, with 18 bases in the middle. This CDR3 reads CANPSGKWSKNIQYF. The DNA of the CDR3 is TGTGCCAACCCCTCGGGGAAGTGGTCCAAAAACATTCAGTACTTC.

The table lists this clone with a few counts. The chain recombines TRBV10-3 with TRBJ1-4; 7 positions match TRBD1. The CDR3 covers 13 residues. J gave up 6 bases and V 4 bases, and 2 bases lay outside the gene matches. Germline V gene sequence: CDR1 ENHRY, CDR2 SYGVKD. This CDR3 reads CAISATGDEKLFF. The DNA of the CDR3 is TGTGCCATCAGTGCCACAGGGGATGAAAAACTGTTTTTT.

V is TRBV30 and J is TRBJ2-4; D possibly corresponds to TRBD2 (6 bases). The V gene's germline CDR1 is GTSNPN and CDR2 SVGIG (reference sequence). The CDR3 has 13 residues. Trimming removed 3 bases from V and 4 bases from J, with 10 bases in between. In DNA, the CDR3 is TGTGCCTGGAGCCCGGGACTGAAAAACATTCAGTACTTC. It codes for CAWSPGLKNIQYF.

This clone was seen a handful of times. The V call is TRBV7-9, the J call TRBJ2-6; possible D gene TRBD2, 5 bases. Germline values: CDR1 SEHNR, CDR2 FQNEAQ (reference sequence). This CDR3 contains 13 residues. The V end lost 9 bases, the J end lost 4 bases, and 10 bases lay between the germline ends. The CDR3 DNA is TGTGCCAGTCTAGCCTCGGGGGCCAACGTCCTGACTTTC. Amino acid sequence: CASLASGANVLTF. The full variable domain, its missing parts supplied by reference TRBV7-9 and TRBJ2-6, is DTGVSQNPRHKITKRGQNVTFRCDPISEHNRLYWYRQTLGQGPEFLTYFQNEAQLEKSRLLSDRFSAERPKGSFSTLEIQRTEQGDSAMYLCASLASGANVLTFGAGSRLTVL.

This clone was seen a few times. The V gene is TRBV7-2, the J gene TRBJ1-3; 7 bases agree with TRBD1. Germline trimming cut 8 bases from V and 0 bases from J; bases unmatched to any gene: 4. CDR1 is SGHTA and CDR2 is FQGNSA in the germline V gene. This CDR3 contains 14 residues. CDR3 protein: CASGGTASGNTIYF. The CDR3 bases are TGTGCCAGCGGCGGGACAGCCTCTGGAAACACCATATATTTT.

This sequence joins TRBV5-1 and TRBJ1-2; a weak D match, TRBD1 (5 bases). Germline loops: CDR1 SGHRS, CDR2 YFSETQ. This CDR3 is built from 14 residues. Between the trimmed V and J ends, which lost 0 bases and 4 bases, there was a span of 10 bases. The CDR3 coding sequence is TGCGCCAGCAGCTTGGCCGGGGGAGGCTATGGCTACACCTTC. Amino acids: CASSLAGGGYGYTF.

The rearrangement links TRBV18 to TRBJ1-1; the match to TRBD1 covers 8 bases. CDR3 size: 13 residues. V trimming: 3 bases; J trimming: 11 bases; junction bases outside the gene matches: 8. CDR1 KGHSH and CDR2 LQKENI come from the germline V gene. The CDR3 loop reads CASSPGQGVFAFF. The CDR3 DNA follows: TGTGCCAGCTCACCTGGACAGGGAGTATTTGCTTTCTTT.

V gene TRBV10-3 combines with J gene TRBJ1-1; 8 bases are a match to TRBD1. From germline, CDR1 is ENHRY and CDR2 SYGVKD. V lost 7 bases to trimming and J lost 4 bases; unmatched junction nucleotides: 5. CDR3 length equals 13 residues. CDR3 nucleotides: TGTGCCATCAAAACCGGACAGGGCACTGAAGCTTTCTTT. It encodes CAIKTGQGTEAFF.

This clone was picked up a small number of times. The chain employs TRBV6-1 and TRBJ2-3; 8 bases map to TRBD1. The V gene's germline CDR1 is MNHNS and CDR2 SASEGT. The CDR3 loop spans 13 amino acids. The junction had 3 bases not matched to a gene; V was cut back by 5 bases and J by 5 bases. CDR3 amino acids: CASSWTGRDTQYF. CDR3 DNA sequence: TGTGCCAGCAGTTGGACAGGGAGAGATACGCAGTATTTT.

The J gene is TRBJ1-1, the V gene TRBV27; D may be TRBD1 (5 bases). This CDR3 region has 14 residues. CDR1 is MNHEY and CDR2 is SMNVEV in the germline V gene (reference sequence). V was trimmed by 4 bases and J by 0 bases, leaving 9 bases between them. CDR3 nucleotides: TGTGCCAGCAGTTCGGGACTTATGAACACTGAAGCTTTCTTT. Protein product: CASSSGLMNTEAFF.

A few counts support this clone. The chain links TRBV28 to TRBJ2-2, with D maybe TRBD2 (6 bases). Trimming shortened V by 6 bases and J by 6 bases, and 17 bases separated the two germline ends. CDR1 and CDR2 from the germline V gene are MDHEN and SYDVKM. The CDR3 has 15 amino acids. CDR3 sequence (DNA): TGTGCCAGCAGCCTAGGGTTCGGGGGATCCGGGGAGCTGTTTTTT. It encodes CASSLGFGGSGELFF.

The genes are TRBV7-9 and TRBJ1-2; D is perhaps TRBD1 (6 bases). This CDR3 contains 12 residues. Looked up from germline, CDR1 is SEHNR and CDR2 is FQNEAQ (reference sequence). Trimming cost V 3 bases and J 6 bases, with 8 bases left between them. The CDR3 spells CASSFSGDGYTF. CDR3 DNA: TGTGCCAGCAGCTTTTCAGGGGATGGCTACACCTTC.

This sequence joins TRBV7-9 and TRBJ2-1, with D perhaps matching TRBD2 (5 bases). The CDR3 covers 12 residues. Trimming removed 5 bases from V and 7 bases from J, with 9 bases in between. Germline V CDR1 and CDR2: SEHNR, FQNEAQ (reference sequence). For the CDR3, the DNA is TGTGCCAGCAGCCCCTCGGGGAATGAGCAGTTCTTC. Translation gives CASSPSGNEQFF.

The rearrangement uses TRBV4-1 and TRBJ1-6, with 8 bases fitting TRBD1. This CDR3 region has 17 residues. Germline V gene lookup returns CDR1 MGHRA and CDR2 YSYEKL. V shed 4 bases, J shed 7 bases, and the junction held 12 bases outside the gene matches. The CDR3 region is CASSLTTGALRNSPLHF. In nucleotides, the CDR3 is TGCGCCAGCAGCCTGACGACAGGGGCATTAAGAAATTCACCCCTCCACTTT.